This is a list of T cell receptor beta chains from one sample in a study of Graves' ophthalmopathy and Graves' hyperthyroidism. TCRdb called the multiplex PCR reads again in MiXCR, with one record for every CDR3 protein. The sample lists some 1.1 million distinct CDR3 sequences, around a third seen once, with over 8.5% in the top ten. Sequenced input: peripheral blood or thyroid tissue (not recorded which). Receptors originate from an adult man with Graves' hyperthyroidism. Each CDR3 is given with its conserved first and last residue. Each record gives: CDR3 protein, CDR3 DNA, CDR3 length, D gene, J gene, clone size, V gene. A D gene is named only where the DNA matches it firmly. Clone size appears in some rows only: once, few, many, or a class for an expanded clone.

CDR3 protein: CASSYRPDRPNQPQHF; CDR3 DNA: TGTGCCAGCAGTTACCGCCCGGACAGGCCCAATCAGCCCCAGCATTTT; CDR3 length: 16; D gene: TRBD1; J gene: TRBJ1-5; clone size: NA; V gene: TRBV10-3
CDR3 protein: CASSSPGTGGIGFF; CDR3 DNA: TGTGCCAGCAGTTCGCCCGGGACAGGGGGCATCGGTTTCTTT; CDR3 length: 14; D gene: TRBD1; J gene: TRBJ1-1; clone size: many; V gene: TRBV6-6
CDR3 protein: CASSLVWPLNTEAFF; CDR3 DNA: TGTGCCAGCAGCTTAGTTTGGCCTTTGAACACTGAAGCTTTCTTT; CDR3 length: 15; D gene: NA; J gene: TRBJ1-1; clone size: many; V gene: TRBV7-2
CDR3 protein: CATSRDRRAEYGYTF; CDR3 DNA: TGTGCCACCAGCAGAGATCGGCGGGCGGAATATGGCTACACCTTC; CDR3 length: 15; D gene: NA; J gene: TRBJ1-2; clone size: NA; V gene: TRBV15
CDR3 protein: CASSVGGYSNQPQHF; CDR3 DNA: TGTGCCAGCAGCGTAGGGGGGTATAGCAATCAGCCCCAGCATTTT; CDR3 length: 15; D gene: NA; J gene: TRBJ1-5; clone size: many; V gene: TRBV9
CDR3 protein: CASSPESYEQYF; CDR3 DNA: TGTGCCAGCAGCCCAGAATCCTACGAGCAGTACTTC; CDR3 length: 12; D gene: NA; J gene: TRBJ2-7; clone size: many; V gene: TRBV7-9
CDR3 protein: CASGQGRGGAHETQYF; CDR3 DNA: TGCGCCAGCGGCCAGGGGCGCGGGGGGGCCCACGAGACCCAGTACTTC; CDR3 length: 16; D gene: TRBD2; J gene: TRBJ2-5; clone size: few; V gene: TRBV4-3
CDR3 protein: CSVILGAQNSPLHF; CDR3 DNA: TGCAGTGTTATCTTAGGGGCTCAGAATTCACCCCTCCACTTT; CDR3 length: 14; D gene: NA; J gene: TRBJ1-6; clone size: many; V gene: TRBV20-1
CDR3 protein: CASSLELGLETQYF; CDR3 DNA: TGTGCCAGCAGCTTGGAACTAGGTTTGGAGACCCAGTACTTC; CDR3 length: 14; D gene: NA; J gene: TRBJ2-5; clone size: NA; V gene: TRBV7-8
CDR3 protein: CASLRQGAGQPQHF; CDR3 DNA: TGTGCCAGCTTACGACAGGGGGCAGGTCAGCCCCAGCATTTT; CDR3 length: 14; D gene: TRBD1; J gene: TRBJ1-5; clone size: NA; V gene: TRBV2
CDR3 protein: CASSLGQGAGQPQHF; CDR3 DNA: TGCGCCAGCAGCCTCGGACAGGGGGCCGGACAGCCCCAGCATTTT; CDR3 length: 15; D gene: TRBD1; J gene: TRBJ1-5; clone size: many; V gene: TRBV7-9
CDR3 protein: CASSPGQGPQETQYF; CDR3 DNA: TGTGCCAGCAGCCCCGGCCAGGGGCCCCAAGAGACCCAGTACTTC; CDR3 length: 15; D gene: NA; J gene: TRBJ2-5; clone size: few; V gene: TRBV7-3
CDR3 protein: CSARDRINEKLFF; CDR3 DNA: TGCAGTGCTAGAGACAGGATTAATGAAAAACTGTTTTTT; CDR3 length: 13; D gene: NA; J gene: TRBJ1-4; clone size: NA; V gene: TRBV20-1
CDR3 protein: CASSLEAARGSYGYTF; CDR3 DNA: TGTGCCAGCAGCTTAGAAGCCGCGAGGGGCAGCTATGGCTACACCTTC; CDR3 length: 16; D gene: NA; J gene: TRBJ1-2; clone size: few; V gene: TRBV7-9
CDR3 protein: CASGAGLGETQYF; CDR3 DNA: TGTGCCTCGGGAGCGGGACTTGGAGAGACCCAGTACTTC; CDR3 length: 13; D gene: TRBD2; J gene: TRBJ2-5; clone size: NA; V gene: TRBV10-3
CDR3 protein: CASSSDRRNGYTF; CDR3 DNA: TGTGCCAGCAGCTCTGACAGGAGGAATGGCTACACCTTC; CDR3 length: 13; D gene: NA; J gene: TRBJ1-2; clone size: NA; V gene: TRBV7-2
CDR3 protein: CASNTGRRSYEQYF; CDR3 DNA: TGTGCCAGCAACACGGGACGGCGCTCCTACGAGCAGTACTTC; CDR3 length: 14; D gene: NA; J gene: TRBJ2-7; clone size: NA; V gene: TRBV6-2/TRBV6-3
CDR3 protein: CATSETDRAEAFF; CDR3 DNA: TGTGCCACCAGTGAGACCGACCGAGCTGAAGCTTTCTTT; CDR3 length: 13; D gene: NA; J gene: TRBJ1-1; clone size: many; V gene: TRBV24-1
CDR3 protein: CASSPRNLDEKLFF; CDR3 DNA: TGTGCCAGCAGTCCAAGGAATTTGGATGAAAAACTGTTTTTT; CDR3 length: 14; D gene: NA; J gene: TRBJ1-4; clone size: many; V gene: TRBV12-3/TRBV12-4
CDR3 protein: CSVAVTDTQYF; CDR3 DNA: TGCAGCGTAGCGGTAACAGATACGCAGTATTTT; CDR3 length: 11; D gene: NA; J gene: TRBJ2-3; clone size: NA; V gene: TRBV29-1
CDR3 protein: CASSGGQTPALDVNEKLFF; CDR3 DNA: TGTGCCAGCAGTGGGGGACAGACCCCGGCCCTGGATGTTAATGAAAAACTGTTTTTT; CDR3 length: 19; D gene: TRBD1; J gene: TRBJ1-4; clone size: NA; V gene: TRBV2
CDR3 protein: CASSSDRGSNTEAFF; CDR3 DNA: TGTGCCAGTAGTTCGGACAGGGGTTCGAACACTGAAGCTTTCTTT; CDR3 length: 15; D gene: TRBD1; J gene: TRBJ1-1; clone size: many; V gene: TRBV19
CDR3 protein: CAIGRTESSYNEQFF; CDR3 DNA: TGTGCCATCGGTCGGACCGAGTCCTCCTACAATGAGCAGTTTTTC; CDR3 length: 15; D gene: NA; J gene: TRBJ2-1; clone size: NA; V gene: TRBV10-3
CDR3 protein: CASSPQGEGNEKLFF; CDR3 DNA: TGTGCCAGCAGTCCTCAGGGGGAGGGGAATGAAAAACTGTTTTTT; CDR3 length: 15; D gene: TRBD1; J gene: TRBJ1-4; clone size: many; V gene: TRBV12-3/TRBV12-4
CDR3 protein: CATQAGTVKETQYF; CDR3 DNA: TGTGCCACCCAAGCTGGGACAGTCAAAGAGACCCAGTACTTC; CDR3 length: 14; D gene: TRBD1; J gene: TRBJ2-5; clone size: NA; V gene: TRBV15
CDR3 protein: CASSGLSGESGEQYF; CDR3 DNA: TGCGCCAGCAGCGGACTAAGCGGGGAATCGGGGGAGCAGTACTTC; CDR3 length: 15; D gene: TRBD2; J gene: TRBJ2-7; clone size: few; V gene: TRBV5-1
CDR3 protein: CAIRAGNTEAFF; CDR3 DNA: TGTGCCATCAGAGCCGGAAACACTGAAGCTTTCTTT; CDR3 length: 12; D gene: NA; J gene: TRBJ1-1; clone size: few; V gene: TRBV10-3
CDR3 protein: CAISDDRTYQETQYF; CDR3 DNA: TGTGCCATCAGTGATGACAGGACGTACCAAGAGACCCAGTACTTC; CDR3 length: 15; D gene: NA; J gene: TRBJ2-5; clone size: many; V gene: TRBV10-3
CDR3 protein: CASSLGVADSYEQYF; CDR3 DNA: TGTGCCAGCAGCTTAGGAGTAGCGGACTCCTACGAGCAGTACTTC; CDR3 length: 15; D gene: NA; J gene: TRBJ2-7; clone size: many; V gene: TRBV7-6